This T cell receptor (beta chain) was retrieved from a study of blood T cells in healthy people across ages. Study overall: Roughly one uniquely barcoded beta molecule per two T cells was captured. Study-level results: Greater diversity and more naive CD4+ cells were seen in long-lived donors than in aged donors.

The authors ran a second PCR of roughly 7 to 11 cycles using a sample-barcoded 5' primer and a J-beta primer mix. TCRdb independently ran MiXCR on the 5' RACE reads; one entry per CDR3 protein. The sample yields about 690,000 distinct CDR3 sequences, 35% to 50% seen once. CDR1 and CDR2 (germline): LGHNA, YNFKEQ. V was cut by 1 base and J by 4 bases, with 16 bases left in between. CDR3 size: 17 residues. Each donor gave 9.5 to 10 milliliters of peripheral blood. This clonotype was counted once. The antigen is unknown. The clonotype comes from an elderly man in good health. Specimen: blood. The genes are TRBV4-2 and TRBJ1-4; no clear D. As DNA, the CDR3 is TGTGCCAGCAGCCAAGGAGATATATCCGATTATAATGAAAAACTGTTTTTT. The encoded protein is CASSQGDISDYNEKLFF.